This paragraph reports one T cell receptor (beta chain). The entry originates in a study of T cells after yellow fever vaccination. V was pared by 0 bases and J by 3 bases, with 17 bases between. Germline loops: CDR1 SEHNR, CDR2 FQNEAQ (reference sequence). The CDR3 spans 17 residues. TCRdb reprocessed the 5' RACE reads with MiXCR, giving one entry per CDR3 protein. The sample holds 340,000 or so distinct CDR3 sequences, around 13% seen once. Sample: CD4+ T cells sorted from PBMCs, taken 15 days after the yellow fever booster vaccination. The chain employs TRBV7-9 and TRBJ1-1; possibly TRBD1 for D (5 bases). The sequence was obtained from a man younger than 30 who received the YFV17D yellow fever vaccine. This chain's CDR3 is CASSLAVWGGGDTEAFF. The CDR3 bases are TGTGCCAGCAGCTTAGCCGTGTGGGGCGGTGGGGACACTGAAGCTTTCTTT.